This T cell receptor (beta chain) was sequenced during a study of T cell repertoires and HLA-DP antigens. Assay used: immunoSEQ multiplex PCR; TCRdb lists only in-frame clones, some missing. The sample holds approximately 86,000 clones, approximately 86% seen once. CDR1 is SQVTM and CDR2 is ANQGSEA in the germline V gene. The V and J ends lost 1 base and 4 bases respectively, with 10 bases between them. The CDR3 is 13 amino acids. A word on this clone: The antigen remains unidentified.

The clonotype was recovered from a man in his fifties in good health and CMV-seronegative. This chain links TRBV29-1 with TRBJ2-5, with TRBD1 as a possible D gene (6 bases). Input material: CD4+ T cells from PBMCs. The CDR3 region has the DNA TGCAGCGTTGAAGGGGGGCCGGGAGAGACCCAGTACTTC. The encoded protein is CSVEGGPGETQYF.